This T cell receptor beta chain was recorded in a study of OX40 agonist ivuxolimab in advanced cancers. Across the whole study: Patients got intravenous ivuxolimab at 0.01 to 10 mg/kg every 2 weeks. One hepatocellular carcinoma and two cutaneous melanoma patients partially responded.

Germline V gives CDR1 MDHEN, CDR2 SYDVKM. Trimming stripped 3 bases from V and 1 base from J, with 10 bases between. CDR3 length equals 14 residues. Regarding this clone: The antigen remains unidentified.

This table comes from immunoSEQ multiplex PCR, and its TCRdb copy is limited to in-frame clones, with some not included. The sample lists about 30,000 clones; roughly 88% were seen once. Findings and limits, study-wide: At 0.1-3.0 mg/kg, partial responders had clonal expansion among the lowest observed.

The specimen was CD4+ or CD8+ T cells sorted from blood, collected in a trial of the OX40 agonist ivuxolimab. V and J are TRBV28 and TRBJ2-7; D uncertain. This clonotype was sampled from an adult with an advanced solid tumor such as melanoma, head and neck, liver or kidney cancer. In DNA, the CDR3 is TGTGCCAGCAGTTTCGGGCCCAAGTCCTACGAGCAGTACTTC. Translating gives CASSFGPKSYEQYF.